This T cell receptor (beta chain) came from a study of cytomegalovirus exposure and HLA in healthy donors. Overall study results and limits: Productive rates of about 90% or about 30% were seen for most TCR beta V segments in an earlier analysis.

PCR used 60 Vbeta primers and 13 Jbeta primers. Here immunoSEQ multiplex PCR was the method, and the copy in TCRdb shows in-frame clones only, minus some. The sample yields about 140,000 clones, more than 75% seen once. A note on this clone: Its matching antigen is unknown.

The sample was PBMCs. The source is a man in his forties in good health and CMV-seronegative.

CDR3 nucleotide sequence: TGTGCCACCAGCAGCAGTCGGACAGGGGTCAATGAGCAGTTCTTC. Translation gives CATSSSRTGVNEQFF. The chain is built from TRBV15 and TRBJ2-1, with 9 bases matching TRBD1. V gave up 3 bases and J gave up 6 bases; unmatched junction bases: 6. The germline CDR1 and CDR2 sequences are LNHNV and YYDKDF (reference sequence). The CDR3 consists of 15 residues.